At least ten counts were recorded for the clone carrying this T cell receptor (beta chain). Germline-derived CDR1 and CDR2 are MNHNS and SASEGT. The V end was cut by 5 bases, the J end by 7 bases, with 15 bases between. The CDR3 is made up of 13 amino acids. The TCR beta CDR3 regions underwent amplification using RNA transcripts as the source. First-round RT-PCR of the TCR CDR3 relied on the HTBI primer set. One entry per CDR3 protein results from TCRdb running MiXCR on the multiplex PCR reads. The sample comprises 200,000 to 250,000 distinct CDR3 sequences, approximately 17% of which are singletons, and approximately 50% rests with the top ten. These data are taken from a study of T cells in Graves' hyperthyroidism and ophthalmopathy.

The chain recombines TRBV6-1 with TRBJ2-7; weak D call: TRBD2 (5 bases). The sequence was collected from a man between 50 and 59 years old with Graves' hyperthyroidism. The sequencing sample was made of blood. CDR3 sequence: CASSQGLSWEQYF. DNA of the CDR3: TGTGCCAGCAGTCAAGGACTTTCTTGGGAGCAGTACTTC.